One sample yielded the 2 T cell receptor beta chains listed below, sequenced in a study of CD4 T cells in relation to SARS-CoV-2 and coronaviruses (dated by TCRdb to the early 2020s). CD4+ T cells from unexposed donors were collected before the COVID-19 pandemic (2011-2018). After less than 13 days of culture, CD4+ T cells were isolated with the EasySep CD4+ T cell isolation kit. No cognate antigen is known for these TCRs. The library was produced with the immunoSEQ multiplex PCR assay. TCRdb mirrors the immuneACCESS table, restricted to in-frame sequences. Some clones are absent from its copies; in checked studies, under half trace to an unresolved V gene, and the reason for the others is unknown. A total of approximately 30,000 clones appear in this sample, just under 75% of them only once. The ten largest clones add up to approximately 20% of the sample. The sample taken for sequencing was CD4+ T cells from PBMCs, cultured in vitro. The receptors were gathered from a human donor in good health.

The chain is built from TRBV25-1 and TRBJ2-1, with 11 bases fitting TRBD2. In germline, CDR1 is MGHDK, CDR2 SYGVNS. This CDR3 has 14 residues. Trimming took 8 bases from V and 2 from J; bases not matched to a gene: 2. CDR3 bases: TGTGCCAGCGTACTAGCGGGAGCCTACAATGAGCAGTTCTTC. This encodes CASVLAGAYNEQFF.

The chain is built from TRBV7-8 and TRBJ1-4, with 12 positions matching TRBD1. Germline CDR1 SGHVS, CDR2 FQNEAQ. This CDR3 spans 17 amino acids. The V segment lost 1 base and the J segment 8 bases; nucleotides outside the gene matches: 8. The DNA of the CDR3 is TGTGCCAGCAGCTTAGTGTGGGGGACAGGGGGCCGAGAAAAACTGTTTTTT. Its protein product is CASSLVWGTGGREKLFF.